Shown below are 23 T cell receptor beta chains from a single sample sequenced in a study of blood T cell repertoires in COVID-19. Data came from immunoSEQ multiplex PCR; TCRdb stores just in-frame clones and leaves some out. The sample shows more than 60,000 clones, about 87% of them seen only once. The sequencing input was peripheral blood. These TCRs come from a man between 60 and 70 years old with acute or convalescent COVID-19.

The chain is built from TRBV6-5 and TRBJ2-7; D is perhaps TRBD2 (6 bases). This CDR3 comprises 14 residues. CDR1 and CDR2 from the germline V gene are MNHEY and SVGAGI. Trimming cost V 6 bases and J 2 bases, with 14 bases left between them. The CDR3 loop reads CASSPLGGTYEQYF. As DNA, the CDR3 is TGTGCCAGCAGCCCCCTGGGGGGTACCTACGAGCAGTACTTC.

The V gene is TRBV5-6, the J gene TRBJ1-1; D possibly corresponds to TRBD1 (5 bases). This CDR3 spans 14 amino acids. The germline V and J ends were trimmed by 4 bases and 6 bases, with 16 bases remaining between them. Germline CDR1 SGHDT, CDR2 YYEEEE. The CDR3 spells CASSQTGGPAEAFF. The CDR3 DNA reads TGTGCCAGCAGCCAAACGGGGGGTCCGGCTGAAGCTTTCTTT.

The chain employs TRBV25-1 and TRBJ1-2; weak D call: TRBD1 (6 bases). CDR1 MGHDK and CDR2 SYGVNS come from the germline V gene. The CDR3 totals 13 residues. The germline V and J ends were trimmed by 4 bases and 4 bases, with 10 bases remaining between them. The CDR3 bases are TGTGCCAGCAGTGTCACGGACAGCTATGGCTACACCTTC. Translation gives CASSVTDSYGYTF.

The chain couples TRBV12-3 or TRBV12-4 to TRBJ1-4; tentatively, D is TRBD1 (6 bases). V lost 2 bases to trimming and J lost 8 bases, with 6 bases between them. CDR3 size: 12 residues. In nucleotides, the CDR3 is TGTGCCAGCAGTTTAAGGGGGGAAAAACTGTTTTTT. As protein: CASSLRGEKLFF.

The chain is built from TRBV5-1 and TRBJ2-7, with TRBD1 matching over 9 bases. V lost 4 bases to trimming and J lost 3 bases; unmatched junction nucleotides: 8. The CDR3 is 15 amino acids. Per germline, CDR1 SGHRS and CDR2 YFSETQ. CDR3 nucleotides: TGCGCCAGCAGCCCTGGCGGGACAGGGAACTACGAGCAGTACTTC. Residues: CASSPGGTGNYEQYF.

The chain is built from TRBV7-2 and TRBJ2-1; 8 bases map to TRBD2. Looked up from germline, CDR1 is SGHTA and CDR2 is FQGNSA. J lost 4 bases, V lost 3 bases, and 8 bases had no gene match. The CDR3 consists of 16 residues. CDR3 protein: CASSFLTGGRYNEQFF. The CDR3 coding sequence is TGTGCCAGCAGCTTTTTGACGGGGGGGCGTTACAATGAGCAGTTCTTC.

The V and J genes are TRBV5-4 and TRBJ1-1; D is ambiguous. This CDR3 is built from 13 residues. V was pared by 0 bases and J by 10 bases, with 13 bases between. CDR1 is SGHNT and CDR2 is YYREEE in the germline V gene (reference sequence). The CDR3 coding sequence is TGTGCCAGCAGCTTGGAGTTGGGTGCGGGAGCTTTCTTT. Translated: CASSLELGAGAFF.

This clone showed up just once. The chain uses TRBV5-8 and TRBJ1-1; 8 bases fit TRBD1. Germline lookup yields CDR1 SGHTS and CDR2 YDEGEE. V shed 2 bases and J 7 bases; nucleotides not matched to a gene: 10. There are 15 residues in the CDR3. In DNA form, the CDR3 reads TGTGCCAGCAGCTTAAACCCGGGACAGGTAATTGAAGCTTTCTTT. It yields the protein CASSLNPGQVIEAFF.

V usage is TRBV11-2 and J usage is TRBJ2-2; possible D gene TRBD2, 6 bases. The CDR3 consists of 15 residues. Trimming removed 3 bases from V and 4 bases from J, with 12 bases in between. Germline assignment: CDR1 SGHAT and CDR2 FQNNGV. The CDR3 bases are TGTGCCAGCAGCTTTCCGGGACTGAGCACCGGGGAGCTGTTTTTT. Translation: CASSFPGLSTGELFF.

In DNA form, the CDR3 reads TGTGCCAGCGGGACAGCTACTCTCGAAGCTTTCTTT. Translating gives CASGTATLEAFF. The rearrangement links TRBV19 to TRBJ1-1; 7 nucleotides agree with TRBD1. V dropped 9 bases and J dropped 8; count of bases not matched to a gene: 9. This CDR3 is built from 12 residues. Per germline, CDR1 LNHDA and CDR2 SQIVND (reference sequence).

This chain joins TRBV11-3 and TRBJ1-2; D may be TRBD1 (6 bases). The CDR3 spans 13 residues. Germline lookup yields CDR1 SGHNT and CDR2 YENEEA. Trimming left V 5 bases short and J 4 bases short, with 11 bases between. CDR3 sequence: CASSHRDGYGYTF. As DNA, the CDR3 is TGTGCCAGCAGCCACAGGGACGGCTATGGCTACACCTTC.

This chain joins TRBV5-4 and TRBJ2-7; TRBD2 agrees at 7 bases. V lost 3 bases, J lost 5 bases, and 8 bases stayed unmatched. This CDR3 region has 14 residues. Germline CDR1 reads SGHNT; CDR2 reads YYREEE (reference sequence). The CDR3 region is CASSSRDYINEQYF. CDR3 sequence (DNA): TGTGCCAGCAGCTCCCGGGACTACATCAACGAGCAGTACTTC.

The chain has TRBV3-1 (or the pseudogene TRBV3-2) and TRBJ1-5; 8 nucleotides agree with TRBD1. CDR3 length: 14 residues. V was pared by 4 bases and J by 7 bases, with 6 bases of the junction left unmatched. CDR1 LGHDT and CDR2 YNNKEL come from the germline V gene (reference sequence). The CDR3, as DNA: TGTGCCAGCAGCCCAGGGGGCGCAGAGCAGCCCCAGCATTTT. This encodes CASSPGGAEQPQHF.

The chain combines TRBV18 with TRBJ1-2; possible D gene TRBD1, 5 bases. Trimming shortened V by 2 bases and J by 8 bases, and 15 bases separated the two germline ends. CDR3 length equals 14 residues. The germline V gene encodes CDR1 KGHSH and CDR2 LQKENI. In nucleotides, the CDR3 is TGTGCCAGCTCACCAGGTGCAGGGCAGGGAGGCTACACCTTC. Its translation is CASSPGAGQGGYTF.

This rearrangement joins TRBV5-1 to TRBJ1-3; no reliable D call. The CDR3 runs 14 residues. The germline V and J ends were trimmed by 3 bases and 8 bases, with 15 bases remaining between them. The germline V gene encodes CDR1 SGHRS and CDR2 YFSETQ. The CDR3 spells CASSWAGSGDTIYF. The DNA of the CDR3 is TGCGCCAGCAGCTGGGCCGGATCCGGGGACACCATATATTTT.

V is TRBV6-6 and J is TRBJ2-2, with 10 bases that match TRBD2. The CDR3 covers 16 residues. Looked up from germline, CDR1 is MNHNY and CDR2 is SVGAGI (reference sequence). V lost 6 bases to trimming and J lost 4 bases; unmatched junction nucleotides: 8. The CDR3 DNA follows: TGTGCCAGCAGCACAAGCGGGGGGGCCCCCACCGGGGAGCTGTTTTTT. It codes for CASSTSGGAPTGELFF.

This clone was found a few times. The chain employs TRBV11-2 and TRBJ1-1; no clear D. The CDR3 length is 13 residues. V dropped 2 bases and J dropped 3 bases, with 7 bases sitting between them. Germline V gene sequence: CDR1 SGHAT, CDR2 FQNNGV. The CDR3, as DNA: TGTGCCAGCAGCTTAAATAAGCACACTGAAGCTTTCTTT. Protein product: CASSLNKHTEAFF.

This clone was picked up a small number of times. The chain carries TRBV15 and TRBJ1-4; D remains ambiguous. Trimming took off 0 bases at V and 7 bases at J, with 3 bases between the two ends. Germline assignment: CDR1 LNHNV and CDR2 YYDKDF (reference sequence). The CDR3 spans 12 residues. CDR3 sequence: CATSRDLEKLFF. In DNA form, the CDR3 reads TGTGCCACCAGCAGAGATCTTGAAAAACTGTTTTTT. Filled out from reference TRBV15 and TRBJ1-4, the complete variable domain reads DAMVIQNPRYQVTQFGKPVTLSCSQTLNHNVMYWYQQKSSQAPKLLFHYYDKDFNNEADTPDNFQSRRPNTSFCFLDIRSPGLGDTAMYLCATSRDLEKLFFGSGTQLSVL.

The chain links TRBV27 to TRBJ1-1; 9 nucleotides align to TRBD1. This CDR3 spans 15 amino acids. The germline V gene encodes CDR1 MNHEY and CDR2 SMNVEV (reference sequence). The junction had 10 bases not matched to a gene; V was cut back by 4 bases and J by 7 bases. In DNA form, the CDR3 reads TGTGCCAGCAGTTGGACAGGGGCCGCAGGGAGTGAAGCTTTCTTT. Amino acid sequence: CASSWTGAAGSEAFF.

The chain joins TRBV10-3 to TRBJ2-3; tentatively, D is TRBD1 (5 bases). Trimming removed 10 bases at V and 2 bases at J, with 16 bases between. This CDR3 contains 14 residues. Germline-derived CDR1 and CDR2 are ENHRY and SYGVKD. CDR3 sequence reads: CATTDIPTTDTQYF. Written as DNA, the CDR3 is TGTGCCACGACGGACATTCCTACCACAGATACGCAGTATTTT.

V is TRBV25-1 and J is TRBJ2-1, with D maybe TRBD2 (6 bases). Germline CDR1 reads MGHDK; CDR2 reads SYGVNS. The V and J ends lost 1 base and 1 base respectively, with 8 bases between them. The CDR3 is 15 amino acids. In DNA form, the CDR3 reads TGTGCCAGCAGTGAATGGGGGGAATCCTACAATGAGCAGTTCTTC. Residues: CASSEWGESYNEQFF.

The CDR3 region is CAWSGQGAETQYF. The CDR3 bases are TGTGCCTGGAGCGGACAGGGGGCAGAGACCCAGTACTTC. The chain joins TRBV30 to TRBJ2-5; TRBD1 matches at 11 bases. Germline CDR1 is GTSNPN and CDR2 is SVGIG (reference sequence). The CDR3 is made up of 13 amino acids. V gave up 3 bases and J gave up 4 bases; unmatched junction bases: 1.

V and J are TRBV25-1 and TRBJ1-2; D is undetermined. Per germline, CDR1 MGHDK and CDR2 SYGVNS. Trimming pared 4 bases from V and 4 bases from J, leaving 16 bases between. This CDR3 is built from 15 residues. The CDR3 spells CASSGGGGQGYGYTF. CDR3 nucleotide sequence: TGTGCCAGCAGTGGGGGAGGTGGGCAAGGCTATGGCTACACCTTC.